These 22 T cell receptor beta chains came from one sample sequenced in a study of cytomegalovirus exposure and HLA in healthy donors. The repertoire was sequenced with immunoSEQ multiplex PCR; TCRdb's copy has only in-frame clones and lacks some. Altogether over 200,000 clones are present, 70% to 90% being singletons, with the ten largest covering approximately 2.9%. The sample was PBMCs. These receptors were collected from a young woman in good health and CMV-seronegative.

The gene calls are TRBV19 and TRBJ2-7; weak D call: TRBD2 (6 bases). Germline V gives CDR1 LNHDA, CDR2 SQIVND (reference sequence). V was clipped by 8 bases and J by 2 bases, with 16 bases between them. The CDR3 is made up of 14 amino acids. CDR3: CASAVKGGPYEQYF. The CDR3 nucleotides read TGTGCCAGTGCAGTGAAGGGAGGACCCTACGAGCAGTACTTC.

The chain joins TRBV4-1 to TRBJ1-1; 8 nucleotides line up with TRBD1. This CDR3 region has 16 residues. Germline-derived CDR1 and CDR2 are MGHRA and YSYEKL. V lost 0 bases to trimming and J lost 3 bases; unmatched junction nucleotides: 6. As DNA, the CDR3 is TGCGCCAGCAGCCAAGATGCAGGGGGCTATTACACTGAAGCTTTCTTT. This gives the protein CASSQDAGGYYTEAFF.

This chain uses TRBV27 with TRBJ2-1, with TRBD1 matching over 7 bases. This CDR3 is built from 14 residues. V shed 5 bases, J shed 0 bases, and the junction held 1 base outside the gene matches. Per the germline V gene, CDR1 is MNHEY and CDR2 is SMNVEV (reference sequence). CDR3 sequence (DNA): TGTGCCAGCAGTCGGACAGGCTCCTACAATGAGCAGTTCTTC. Its protein is CASSRTGSYNEQFF.

V is TRBV25-1 and J is TRBJ2-7; TRBD2 aligns across 7 bases. The CDR3 is made up of 14 amino acids. V dropped 8 bases and J dropped 6; count of bases not matched to a gene: 13. Germline-derived CDR1 and CDR2 are MGHDK and SYGVNS. CDR3 amino acids: CASRRGSSGGEQYF. The CDR3 DNA reads as TGTGCCAGCCGCCGAGGTTCCTCGGGGGGCGAGCAGTACTTC.

This chain links TRBV28 with TRBJ2-7; 15 nucleotides agree with TRBD2. Unmatched junction bases numbered 5, after V lost 5 bases and J lost 3 bases. This CDR3 spans 16 amino acids. The germline gives CDR1 MDHEN, CDR2 SYDVKM. CDR3: CASSLRTSGRDYEQYF. CDR3 DNA sequence: TGTGCCAGCAGTCTCAGGACTAGCGGGAGGGACTACGAGCAGTACTTC.

This chain links TRBV6-1 with TRBJ1-2; D remains ambiguous. The CDR3 is made up of 12 amino acids. Deletions cut 2 bases from V and 4 bases from J, with 5 bases between. The V gene's germline CDR1 is MNHNS and CDR2 SASEGT. This CDR3 is CASSEPSYGYTF. The CDR3 nucleotides are TGTGCCAGCAGTGAACCCAGCTATGGCTACACCTTC.

The chain employs TRBV5-4 and TRBJ2-7; the match to TRBD2 covers 9 bases. V was clipped by 0 bases and J by 3 bases; unmatched bases: 4. The CDR3 spans 15 residues. The germline V gene encodes CDR1 SGHNT and CDR2 YYREEE (reference sequence). CDR3 nucleotide sequence: TGTGCCAGCAGCTTGGAACCGCGGGGGGGCTACGAGCAGTACTTC. This gives the protein CASSLEPRGGYEQYF.

The V call is TRBV4-3, the J call TRBJ2-7; 11 bases match TRBD2. The trim removed 0 bases at V and 0 bases at J, leaving 10 bases unmatched. Germline V gene lookup returns CDR1 LGHNA and CDR2 YSLEER. This CDR3 is built from 19 residues. CDR3 nucleotides: TGCGCCAGCAGCCAAGAGGGGAGTTCTAGCGGGGGGTTCTCCTACGAGCAGTACTTC. Protein: CASSQEGSSSGGFSYEQYF.

The rearrangement uses TRBV6-5 and TRBJ1-3, with unresolved D. The V end lost 2 bases, the J end lost 3 bases, and 11 bases lay between the germline ends. The CDR3 totals 15 residues. Germline loops: CDR1 MNHEY, CDR2 SVGAGI. The CDR3 spells CASSYDLEGGNTIYF. In DNA form, the CDR3 reads TGTGCCAGCAGTTACGACTTAGAGGGTGGAAACACCATATATTTT.

The chain combines TRBV6-6 with TRBJ2-7, with D tentatively TRBD2 (6 bases). The ends were cut back, 0 bases at V and 2 bases at J, with 14 bases in the middle. Germline V lookup: CDR1 MNHNY, CDR2 SVGAGI (reference sequence). The CDR3 contains 16 residues. The CDR3 coding sequence is TGTGCCAGCAGTTACTCGACCGGGAGACAACCCTACGAGCAGTACTTC. It codes for CASSYSTGRQPYEQYF.

This clone was recorded only once. The rearrangement joins TRBV5-1 to TRBJ2-7, with 12 bases that match TRBD2. The CDR3 has 21 residues. Germline assignment: CDR1 SGHRS and CDR2 YFSETQ. After removal of 0 bases from V and 4 bases from J, the junction contained 20 bases not matched to a gene. CDR3 sequence: CASSLGGGPDLLTSGRYEQYF. The CDR3 DNA reads as TGCGCCAGCAGCTTGGGGGGAGGGCCGGACCTTCTTACTAGCGGGAGGTACGAGCAGTACTTC.

The chain's CDR3 is CASGLQGNYGYTF. The CDR3 bases are TGTGCCAGCGGTCTACAGGGTAACTATGGCTACACCTTC. The genes are TRBV27 and TRBJ1-2; maybe TRBD1 (6 bases). Germline loops: CDR1 MNHEY, CDR2 SMNVEV (reference sequence). Trimming removed 8 bases at V and 1 base at J, with 11 bases between. The CDR3 covers 13 residues.

V and J are TRBV11-2 and TRBJ2-2; maybe TRBD2 (5 bases). Germline V gives CDR1 SGHAT, CDR2 FQNNGV. There are 17 residues in the CDR3. Between the trimmed V and J ends, which lost 6 bases and 5 bases, there was a span of 22 bases. The CDR3 DNA reads as TGTGCCAGCAGTCGGACTCGAGACCGCCGGAGAACCGGGGAGCTGTTTTTT. This sequence encodes CASSRTRDRRRTGELFF.

V usage is TRBV19 and J usage is TRBJ2-2; 8 bases are shared with TRBD1. With V trimmed by 1 base and J by 4 bases, 11 bases remained unmatched. This CDR3 is built from 18 residues. Germline assignment: CDR1 LNHDA and CDR2 SQIVND (reference sequence). CDR3 sequence: CASSIGVGRQGSTGELFF. The CDR3 DNA reads as TGTGCCAGTAGTATAGGAGTGGGGAGACAGGGGAGCACCGGGGAGCTGTTTTTT.

This sequence joins TRBV6-1 and TRBJ1-1, with 8 bases fitting TRBD1. Trimming at V came to 4 bases and at J to 7 bases, leaving 11 bases not matched to a gene. In germline, CDR1 is MNHNS, CDR2 SASEGT. CDR3 length: 15 residues. The CDR3: CASSVSERQGYEAFF. The DNA of the CDR3 is TGTGCCAGCAGTGTTTCCGAGAGACAGGGGTATGAAGCTTTCTTT.

This chain uses TRBV29-1 with TRBJ2-1; 9 positions match TRBD1. The trim removed 7 bases at V and 7 bases at J, leaving 8 bases unmatched. Germline values: CDR1 SQVTM, CDR2 ANQGSEA. This CDR3 is built from 13 residues. CDR3 DNA: TGCAGCGAAGGGACAGGGCATGGGAATGAGCAGTTCTTC. It translates to CSEGTGHGNEQFF.

The chain has TRBV5-1 and TRBJ2-1; D might be TRBD2 (6 bases). The CDR3 runs 13 residues. V lost 3 bases and J lost 3, with 7 bases in between. Looked up from germline, CDR1 is SGHRS and CDR2 is YFSETQ. The CDR3 bases are TGCGCCAGCAGCTCGACTAGCTACAATGAGCAGTTCTTC. It codes for CASSSTSYNEQFF.

V is TRBV28 and J is TRBJ2-1, with a possible D match to TRBD1 (5 bases). V lost 8 bases to trimming and J lost 6 bases, with 26 bases between them. The CDR3 covers 17 residues. Germline values: CDR1 MDHEN, CDR2 SYDVKM. In DNA form, the CDR3 reads TGTGCCAGCCTCACCGGACAAAATATGGTAGGCGTCAATGAGCAGTTCTTC. It yields the protein CASLTGQNMVGVNEQFF.

This chain connects TRBV27 to TRBJ1-5, with D perhaps matching TRBD1 (6 bases). Germline V gene lookup returns CDR1 MNHEY and CDR2 SMNVEV (reference sequence). This CDR3 has 15 residues. Between the trimmed V and J ends, which lost 1 base and 2 bases, there was a span of 9 bases. CDR3 DNA sequence: TGTGCCAGCAGTTTATTCCCAGGGGGCAATCAGCCCCAGCATTTT. Amino acids: CASSLFPGGNQPQHF.

This chain uses TRBV10-3 with TRBJ1-2; D perhaps matches TRBD1 (6 bases). Germline CDR1 is ENHRY and CDR2 is SYGVKD. The CDR3 loop spans 16 amino acids. Deletions cut 0 bases from V and 4 bases from J, with 15 bases between. The CDR3: CAISESWQGFFYGYTF. The CDR3 DNA reads as TGTGCCATCAGTGAGTCGTGGCAGGGGTTCTTCTATGGCTACACCTTC.

The chain combines TRBV14 with TRBJ2-3, with TRBD1 identical over 7 bases. Trimming at V came to 4 bases and at J to 2 bases, leaving 9 bases not matched to a gene. Germline assignment: CDR1 SGHDN and CDR2 FVKESK. This CDR3 is 16 amino acids long. CDR3 in DNA: TGTGCCAGCAGCCTCGACAGGGCCGGGAACACAGATACGCAGTATTTT. This gives the protein CASSLDRAGNTDTQYF.

The chain carries TRBV2 and TRBJ2-1; 12 bases map to TRBD1. J lost 0 bases, V lost 3 bases, and 9 bases had no gene match. The germline V gene encodes CDR1 SNHLY and CDR2 FYNNEI. This CDR3 is 19 amino acids long. The CDR3 reads CASSEGQGAKASSYNEQFF. In DNA form, the CDR3 reads TGTGCCAGCAGTGAGGGACAGGGGGCTAAGGCTAGCTCCTACAATGAGCAGTTCTTC.